This T cell receptor (beta chain) originates from a study of shared clonotypes between healthy human individuals. Across the study: The donor pool was made up of a couple of women and three men aged 18 to 49.

This CDR3 contains 16 residues. CDR1 is SGHAT and CDR2 is FQNNGV in the germline V gene. Trimming left V 1 base short and J 6 bases short, with 18 bases between. Each subset's genomic DNA was shared equally among a number of immunoSEQ plates. Replicate PCRs were loaded with approximately 300 ng DNA from unsorted PBMC, about 32,000 T cell genomes. Spread over ten immunoSEQ deep assay plates, unsorted PBMC DNA underwent sequencing. TCRdb's table, derived via immunoSEQ multiplex PCR, lists solely in-frame clones and lacks some. The sample includes hundreds of thousands of clones, approximately 77% of them seen just once.

This rearrangement joins TRBV11-2 to TRBJ2-5; D may be TRBD1 (5 bases). The sample consisted of PBMCs. This sequence originates from a woman between 35 and 50 years old in good health. Some clones in this sample may be carry-over from other donors' samples. For the CDR3, the DNA is TGTGCCAGCAGCTTAGGGGGCGTTGGGATTCGGAAGACCCAGTACTTC. Its translation: CASSLGGVGIRKTQYF.